This T cell receptor (beta chain) comes out of a study of blood T cell repertoires in COVID-19 (dated by TCRdb to 2020 to 2021). About the full investigation: The collaborator samples originated in the United States, Italy and Spain and spanned the acute and convalescent phases of COVID-19. Sample metadata almost always included a de-identified subject ID, COVID-19 status, age in years and sex. A freely available public database, intended as a resource for researchers studying the immune response to SARS-CoV-2, is where the repertoires were released. The prospective study material was composed of cDNA or gDNA derived from T cells, B-cell-depleted T cells, or PBMCs. The dataset comprised deeply sampled blood TCRbeta repertoires from subjects exposed to, actively infected with, or recovered from COVID-19. The samples were drawn from the first 160 participants of the ongoing ImmuneRACE study and from under 1,500 subjects provided by 6 global collaborators. HLA class I and class II types, where available, came from metadata supplied by the sample provider rather than from assay-based typing.

The immunoSEQ Assay, a bias-controlled multiplex PCR, was used to amplify TCRbeta CDR3 regions from genomic DNA. From the authors' description of their analysis: The number of nucleated cells in each sample was estimated from the amplification of reference gene primers within the assay. Sequence reads were collapsed and filtered to measure the absolute abundance of every unique TCRbeta CDR3 rearrangement. Productive Simpson clonality was computed per sample as the square root of Simpson's diversity index over productive rearrangements. TCRdb carries this immuneACCESS record with in-frame sequences only. Its versions omit some clonotypes, under half of them owing to an unresolved V gene in the studies checked, with the rest unexplained. V and J calls plus clone size are reproduced from that table; the DNA served to infer D and trimming. This sample gives about 120,000 clones in total; approximately 85% of them show up just once. The top ten hold roughly 12% of the sample.

Reading from cysteine to phenylalanine, the CDR3 counts 15 amino acids. This entry keeps only the CDR3 DNA: 45 bases, framed from base 1. The germline V gene yields SGHDN for CDR1 and FVKESK for CDR2. At the junction V is shortened by 5 bases and J by 2 bases, with 14 bases in between. Overall study results and their limits: Clinical and demographic metadata were provided uncurated, with the amount varying by source and participant.

This clone was counted a few times. It lacks a known antigen. No base quality information exists; no much larger clone differs at one position. Collaborating institutions collected whole blood in K2EDTA tubes following their own protocols. For TCRbeta analysis, collaborator samples were shipped as frozen whole blood, as isolated PBMCs, or as DNA extracted from either sample type. The receptor's source is a human donor in a cohort sampled during active COVID-19. The V and J segments used are TRBV14 and TRBJ2-3; 6 matching bases give a weak D call of TRBD1. Sample: peripheral blood. This receptor has the CDR3 CASSKLLGATDTQYF. The sequence in DNA is TGTGCCAGCAGCAAACTATTGGGGGCCACAGATACGCAGTATTTT.